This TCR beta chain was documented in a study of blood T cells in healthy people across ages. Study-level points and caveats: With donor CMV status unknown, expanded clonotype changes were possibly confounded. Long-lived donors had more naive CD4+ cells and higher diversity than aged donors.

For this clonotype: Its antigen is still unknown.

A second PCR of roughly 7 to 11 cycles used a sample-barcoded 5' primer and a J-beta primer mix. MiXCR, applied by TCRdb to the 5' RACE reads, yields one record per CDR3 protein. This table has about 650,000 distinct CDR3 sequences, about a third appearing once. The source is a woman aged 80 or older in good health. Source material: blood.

The DNA for the CDR3 is TGCAGTGCCTCGTTAGCGGGAGGGCGCTACAATGAGCAGTTCTTC. Amino acid sequence: CSASLAGGRYNEQFF. The chain uses TRBV20-1 and TRBJ2-1, with 11 bases aligning to TRBD2. The V gene's germline CDR1 is DFQATT and CDR2 SNEGSKA (reference sequence). CDR3 length: 15 residues. Trimming cost V 6 bases and J 3 bases; bases outside gene matches: 7.